The present entry profiles one T cell receptor beta chain with its context. TCRdb keeps only in-frame clones here, not all; method: immunoSEQ multiplex PCR. The table has approximately 200,000 clones, around 88% seen once. This sample stems from a study of cytomegalovirus exposure and HLA in healthy donors. The V gene lost 2 bases and the J gene lost 0 bases, with 6 bases spanning the gap. CDR1 and CDR2 (germline): SGDLS, YYNGEE. The CDR3 spans 13 residues. From the 120-subject validation cohort, which was separate from the roughly 710-subject first cohort, the donors were drawn. The chain links TRBV9 to TRBJ2-7, with D possibly being TRBD2 (6 bases). This TCR came from a woman younger than 30 in good health and CMV-seronegative. The sample taken for sequencing was PBMCs. This CDR3 is CASSVGGSYEQYF. CDR3 bases: TGTGCCAGCAGCGTCGGGGGCTCCTACGAGCAGTACTTC.